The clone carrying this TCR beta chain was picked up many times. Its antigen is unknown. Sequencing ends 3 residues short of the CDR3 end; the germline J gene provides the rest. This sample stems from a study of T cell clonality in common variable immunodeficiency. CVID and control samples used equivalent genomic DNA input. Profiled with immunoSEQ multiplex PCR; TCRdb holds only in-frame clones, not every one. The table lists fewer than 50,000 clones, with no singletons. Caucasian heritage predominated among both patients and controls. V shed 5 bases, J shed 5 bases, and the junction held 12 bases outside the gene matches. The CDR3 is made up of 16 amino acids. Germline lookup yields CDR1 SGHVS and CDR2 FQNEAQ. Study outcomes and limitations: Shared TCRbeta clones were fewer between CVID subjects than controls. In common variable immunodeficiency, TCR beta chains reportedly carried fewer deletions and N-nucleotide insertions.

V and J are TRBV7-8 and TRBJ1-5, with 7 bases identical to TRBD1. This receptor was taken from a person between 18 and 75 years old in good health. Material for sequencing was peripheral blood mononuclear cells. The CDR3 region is CASSPERRQGDQPQHF. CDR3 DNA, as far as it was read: TGTGCCAGCAGCCCCGAACGTCGACAGGGTGATCAGCCC. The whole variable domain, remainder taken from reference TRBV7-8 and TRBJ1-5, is GAGVSQSPRYKVAKRGQDVALRCDPISGHVSLFWYQQALGQGPEFLTYFQNEAQLDKSGLPSDRFFAERPEGSVSTLKIQRTQQEDSAVYLCASSPERRQGDQPQHFGDGTRLSIL.